This T cell receptor beta chain stems from a study of control samples from healthy donors and cancer patients. CDR1 and CDR2 (germline): SGHAT, FQNNGV. The CDR3 is 14 amino acids. V was clipped by 1 base and J by 3 bases, with 9 bases between them. Sequencing used immunoSEQ multiplex PCR; TCRdb keeps in-frame clones, though not all of them. The sample shows roughly 81,000 clones, roughly 82% of them seen only once. The sequence was obtained from a man aged 55-75 years with head and neck cancer. The sample taken for sequencing was PBMCs. V and J are TRBV11-2 and TRBJ1-1; D may be TRBD1 (5 bases). The CDR3 sequence is CASSLVGGDTEAFF. CDR3 bases: TGTGCCAGCAGCTTAGTTGGGGGAGACACTGAAGCTTTCTTT.